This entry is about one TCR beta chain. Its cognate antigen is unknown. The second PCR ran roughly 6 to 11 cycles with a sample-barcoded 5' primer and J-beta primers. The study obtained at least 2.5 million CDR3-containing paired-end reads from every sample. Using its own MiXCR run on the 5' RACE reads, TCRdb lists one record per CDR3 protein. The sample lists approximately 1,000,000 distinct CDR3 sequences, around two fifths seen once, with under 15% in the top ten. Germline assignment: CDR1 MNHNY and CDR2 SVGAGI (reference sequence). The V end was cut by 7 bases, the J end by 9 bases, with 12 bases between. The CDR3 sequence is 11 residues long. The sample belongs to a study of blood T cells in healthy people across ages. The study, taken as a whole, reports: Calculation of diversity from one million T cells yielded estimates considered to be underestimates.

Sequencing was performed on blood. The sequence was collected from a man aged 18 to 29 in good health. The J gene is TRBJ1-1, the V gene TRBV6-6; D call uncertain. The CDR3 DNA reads TGTGCCAGCATTACCGAAGGGCAAGCTTTCTTT. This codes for CASITEGQAFF.